The present TCR beta chain was sequenced within a study of blood T cell repertoires in COVID-19. At the level of the study: From the United States, Italy and Spain came samples of acute and convalescent COVID-19. Sources were T cells, B-cell-depleted T cells, or PBMCs; the material itself was cDNA or gDNA.

Sequencing was performed with immunoSEQ multiplex PCR; in TCRdb, only in-frame clones are kept and a portion is missing. The repertoire holds approximately 70,000 clones, with 80% to 85% as singletons. Germline-derived CDR1 and CDR2 are LGHNA and YNFKEQ. Trimming cost V 0 bases and J 4 bases, with 11 bases left between them. This CDR3 spans 15 amino acids. Sequences were obtained from peripheral blood. The receptor comes from a woman of 80 years or more with acute or convalescent COVID-19. The chain carries TRBV4-2 and TRBJ2-3, with D maybe TRBD2 (6 bases). The chain's CDR3 is CASSQDPEGPDTQYF. DNA for the CDR3: TGTGCCAGCAGCCAAGATCCGGAGGGGCCAGATACGCAGTATTTT.